Described below is a single T cell receptor (beta chain) sequence and its context. These data originate in a study of blood T cell repertoires in COVID-19. The overall study: PBMCs, B-cell-depleted T cells, or T cells provided the cDNA or gDNA that made up the material.

Profiled with immunoSEQ multiplex PCR; TCRdb holds only in-frame clones, not every one. The table has 90,000 to 130,000 clones, about nine tenths seen once. CDR1 SEHNR and CDR2 FQNEAQ come from the germline V gene (reference sequence). This CDR3 is 14 amino acids long. The V end lost 3 bases, the J end lost 3 bases, and 10 bases lay between the germline ends. The chain couples TRBV7-9 to TRBJ2-3, with TRBD2 as a possible D gene (5 bases). Sample: peripheral blood. The clonotype was recovered from a man aged 40-50 years with acute or convalescent COVID-19. The CDR3 coding sequence is TGTGCCAGCAGCTTCAGTCCGGGAACAGATACGCAGTATTTT. As protein: CASSFSPGTDTQYF.